This entry lists 25 T cell receptor beta chains sequenced from one sample in a study of blood T cell repertoires in COVID-19. Libraries were prepared by immunoSEQ multiplex PCR; TCRdb keeps only in-frame clonotypes and omits some of them. The sample records around 64,000 clones, roughly nine tenths being singletons. The sample consisted of peripheral blood. Receptors were obtained from a woman aged 80 or over with acute or convalescent COVID-19.

The rearrangement links TRBV28 to TRBJ1-2; 9 positions agree with TRBD1. Germline V lookup: CDR1 MDHEN, CDR2 SYDVKM. CDR3 size: 14 residues. V shed 0 bases and J 7 bases; nucleotides not matched to a gene: 3. CDR3 bases: TGTGCCAGCAGTTTATGGGGACAGGGAGGTGGCTACACCTTC. It encodes CASSLWGQGGGYTF.

This clone has only one observation. The V call is TRBV13, the J call TRBJ1-5, with TRBD1 matching 10 bases. Trimming took 5 bases from V and 2 from J; bases not matched to a gene: 3. Germline CDR1 and CDR2: PRHDT and FYEKMQ (reference sequence). The CDR3 totals 15 residues. CDR3 nucleotide sequence: TGTGCCAGCAGCGTCGGGACAGGGGGCAATCAGCCCCAGCATTTT. Residues: CASSVGTGGNQPQHF. Complete variable domain (other parts from reference TRBV13 and TRBJ1-5): AAGVIQSPRHLIKEKRETATLKCYPIPRHDTVYWYQQGPGQDPQFLISFYEKMQSDKGSIPDRFSAQQFSDYHSELNMSSLELGDSALYFCASSVGTGGNQPQHFGDGTRLSIL.

CDR3 region: CSVDETAMNTEAFF. CDR3 nucleotides: TGCAGCGTTGACGAGACAGCCATGAACACTGAAGCTTTCTTT. The chain links TRBV29-1 to TRBJ1-1, with D possibly matching TRBD1 (5 bases). The CDR3 is 14 residues long. The germline CDR1 and CDR2 sequences are SQVTM and ANQGSEA. V was trimmed by 3 bases and J by 0 bases, leaving 11 bases between them.

This chain joins TRBV12-3 or TRBV12-4 and TRBJ2-5; D unresolved. This CDR3 is 8 amino acids long. The CDR3 DNA reads as TGTGCTAAAGAGACCCAGTACTTC. This codes for CAKETQYF.

The rearrangement links TRBV6-1 to TRBJ1-6, with TRBD1 matching over 8 bases. Losses at the gene ends were 3 bases for V and 7 bases for J; bases not matched to a gene: 5. The CDR3 covers 15 residues. Per the germline V gene, CDR1 is MNHNS and CDR2 is SASEGT. The CDR3 sequence: CASSEDRDRNSPLHF. The DNA for the CDR3 is TGTGCCAGCAGTGAGGACCGGGACAGGAATTCACCCCTCCACTTT.

This clone was seen once. The V call is TRBV6-5, the J call TRBJ1-2, with D unresolved. Per germline, CDR1 MNHEY and CDR2 SVGAGI. This CDR3 has 11 residues. Trimming took 8 bases from V and 5 from J, leaving 9 bases between them. CDR3 sequence: CASGGPYGYTF. CDR3 coding DNA: TGTGCCAGCGGCGGTCCGTATGGCTACACCTTC.

The V gene is TRBV28, the J gene TRBJ1-2; a possible D gene is TRBD1 (6 bases). Trimming cost V 5 bases and J 2 bases, with 9 bases left between them. Germline assignment: CDR1 MDHEN and CDR2 SYDVKM. There are 13 residues in the CDR3. Here the CDR3 DNA reads TGTGCCAGCAGTAACCAGGGGAACTATGGCTACACCTTC. It encodes CASSNQGNYGYTF.

The V call is TRBV7-2, the J call TRBJ2-2; 9 bases agree with TRBD1. There are 15 residues in the CDR3. V lost 2 bases, J lost 4 bases, and 2 bases stayed unmatched. Looked up from germline, CDR1 is SGHTA and CDR2 is FQGNSA. This CDR3 reads CASSLTTGGTGELFF. The CDR3 DNA follows: TGTGCCAGCAGCTTAACGACAGGGGGCACCGGGGAGCTGTTTTTT.

The chain is built from TRBV2 and TRBJ2-1; 7 positions agree with TRBD1. The CDR3 is made up of 13 amino acids. Per germline, CDR1 SNHLY and CDR2 FYNNEI. Germline trimming cut 4 bases from V and 5 bases from J; bases unmatched to any gene: 2. The CDR3 coding sequence is TGTGCCAGCAGTGGACAGGGAAACAATGAGCAGTTCTTC. It is translated as CASSGQGNNEQFF.

DNA for the CDR3: TGCGCCAGCAGCCAAGGGGACGGAGGGAACTATGGCTACACCTTC. Protein product: CASSQGDGGNYGYTF. The rearrangement joins TRBV4-1 to TRBJ1-2; D might be TRBD1 (5 bases). V dropped 1 base and J dropped 2 bases, with 11 bases sitting between them. CDR3 size: 15 residues. Per the germline V gene, CDR1 is MGHRA and CDR2 is YSYEKL.

Only one count was recorded for this clone. J is TRBJ2-2 and V is TRBV7-2, with D possibly matching TRBD2 (6 bases). Between the trimmed V and J ends, which lost 3 bases and 5 bases, there was a span of 7 bases. CDR3 size: 13 residues. Germline CDR1 and CDR2: SGHTA and FQGNSA. CDR3 in DNA: TGTGCCAGCAGCTTCCGGGGGACCGGGGAGCTGTTTTTT. This codes for CASSFRGTGELFF.

This chain connects TRBV6-2 or TRBV6-3 to TRBJ1-2; 8 nucleotides align to TRBD1. This CDR3 has 14 amino acids. V trimming: 6 bases; J trimming: 8 bases; junction bases outside the gene matches: 11. Germline values: CDR1 MNHEY, CDR2 SVGEGT. DNA for the CDR3: TGTGCCAGCAGCAAAGGGACAGGCCCGGGGGGCTACACCTTC. This sequence encodes CASSKGTGPGGYTF.

This clone showed up just once. The chain recombines TRBV29-1 with TRBJ2-1; weak D call: TRBD2 (6 bases). This CDR3 is 14 amino acids long. Germline V gives CDR1 SQVTM, CDR2 ANQGSEA. V was pared by 4 bases and J by 2 bases, with 12 bases between. This CDR3 is CSVVPLATYNEQFF. In DNA, the CDR3 is TGCAGCGTTGTTCCACTAGCTACCTACAATGAGCAGTTCTTC.

This chain links TRBV10-3 with TRBJ2-7; D possibly corresponds to TRBD2 (5 bases). The CDR3 has 16 residues. Trimming removed 0 bases from V and 2 bases from J, with 14 bases in between. The V gene's germline CDR1 is ENHRY and CDR2 SYGVKD. CDR3 loop: CAISESGGYRAYEQYF. CDR3 nucleotide sequence: TGTGCCATCAGTGAGTCGGGCGGGTATCGGGCCTACGAGCAGTACTTC.

The chain links TRBV7-2 to TRBJ2-1; TRBD1 is a possible D gene (5 bases). Germline CDR1 and CDR2: SGHTA and FQGNSA. This CDR3 is built from 15 residues. Trimming took 1 base from V and 6 from J, leaving 13 bases between them. CDR3 sequence reads: CASSLEAAGFNEQFF. Written as DNA, the CDR3 is TGTGCCAGCAGCTTAGAGGCGGCAGGGTTCAATGAGCAGTTCTTC. The full variable domain, completed using reference TRBV7-2 and TRBJ2-1, is GAGVSQSPSNKVTEKGKDVELRCDPISGHTALYWYRQSLGQGLEFLIYFQGNSAPDKSGLPSDRFSAERTGGSVSTLTIQRTQQEDSAVYLCASSLEAAGFNEQFFGPGTRLTVL.

This chain links TRBV7-9 with TRBJ2-5, with TRBD1 matching over 9 bases. The V and J ends lost 5 bases and 5 bases, in that order; junction bases with no gene match: 3. Germline values: CDR1 SEHNR, CDR2 FQNEAQ (reference sequence). This CDR3 has 13 residues. CDR3 in DNA: TGTGCCAGCAGCCGGACAGGGGTTGAGACCCAGTACTTC. It specifies CASSRTGVETQYF.

The chain employs TRBV5-6 and TRBJ1-1, with a tentative D call TRBD1 (5 bases). Germline V gene sequence: CDR1 SGHDT, CDR2 YYEEEE. Trimming shortened V by 0 bases and J by 7 bases, and 10 bases separated the two germline ends. The CDR3 has 13 residues. This CDR3 is CASSLAVQGEAFF. The DNA for the CDR3 is TGTGCCAGCAGCTTGGCCGTTCAGGGTGAAGCTTTCTTT.

This chain joins TRBV27 and TRBJ2-7, with no clear D. This CDR3 comprises 14 residues. The germline gives CDR1 MNHEY, CDR2 SMNVEV (reference sequence). V was trimmed by 5 bases and J by 3 bases, leaving 14 bases between them. CDR3 DNA: TGTGCCAGCAGTCCATCCTATATTGGCTACGAGCAGTACTTC. Residues: CASSPSYIGYEQYF.

The V call is TRBV9, the J call TRBJ1-2; 7 bases are a match to TRBD1. V was pared by 0 bases and J by 9 bases, with 11 bases of the junction left unmatched. CDR3 length: 15 amino acids. Germline V gene sequence: CDR1 SGDLS, CDR2 YYNGEE. The CDR3 protein is CASSVDPWTGQSYTF. The CDR3 nucleotides are TGTGCCAGCAGCGTAGACCCCTGGACAGGCCAAAGCTACACCTTC.

The chain carries TRBV6-4 and TRBJ2-3, with D perhaps TRBD2 (6 bases). The germline V gene has CDR1 MRHNA and CDR2 SNTAGT. The CDR3 is 14 amino acids. The V and J ends lost 10 bases and 0 bases respectively, with 14 bases between them. The CDR3 reads CANPGLPSTDTQYF. For the CDR3, the DNA is TGTGCCAACCCAGGACTACCCAGCACAGATACGCAGTATTTT.

The V gene is TRBV7-2, the J gene TRBJ1-5, with 9 nucleotides matching TRBD1. The junction had 4 bases not matched to a gene; V was cut back by 3 bases and J by 7 bases. The V gene's germline CDR1 is SGHTA and CDR2 FQGNSA. The CDR3 is 14 residues long. The CDR3 DNA follows: TGTGCCAGCAGCTTTACAGGGGGCGGGCAGCCCCAGCATTTT. Its translation: CASSFTGGGQPQHF.

J is TRBJ1-5 and V is TRBV7-9; D call uncertain. This CDR3 comprises 14 residues. Trimming took off 3 bases at V and 3 bases at J, with 9 bases between the two ends. From germline, CDR1 is SEHNR and CDR2 FQNEAQ (reference sequence). CDR3 sequence reads: CASSFVTDNQPQHF. The CDR3 DNA reads TGTGCCAGCAGCTTTGTCACAGACAATCAGCCCCAGCATTTT.

The chain is built from TRBV29-1 and TRBJ2-2; 9 positions agree with TRBD1. Germline lookup yields CDR1 SQVTM and CDR2 ANQGSEA. J was trimmed by 0 bases and V by 8 bases; bases with no gene match: 4. The CDR3 length is 14 residues. The CDR3 sequence: CSTRQGANTGELFF. The DNA of the CDR3 is TGCAGCACCAGACAGGGGGCGAACACCGGGGAGCTGTTTTTT.

This clone occurred a few times. The chain employs TRBV6-1 and TRBJ2-5; 8 bases fit TRBD1. CDR3 length: 13 residues. V was clipped by 0 bases and J by 13 bases; unmatched bases: 7. Per germline, CDR1 MNHNS and CDR2 SASEGT. The CDR3 coding sequence is TGTGCCAGCAGTGAAGCCCCGACAGGGGTAACGTACTTC. Protein: CASSEAPTGVTYF.

The gene calls are TRBV7-9 and TRBJ2-3; D might be TRBD2 (6 bases). Germline V CDR1 and CDR2: SEHNR, FQNEAQ (reference sequence). This CDR3 spans 15 amino acids. Trimming took off 5 bases at V and 4 bases at J, with 16 bases between the two ends. DNA for the CDR3: TGTGCCAGCAGCATTCGCGGGGTAATAGCAGATACGCAGTATTTT. Translating gives CASSIRGVIADTQYF.